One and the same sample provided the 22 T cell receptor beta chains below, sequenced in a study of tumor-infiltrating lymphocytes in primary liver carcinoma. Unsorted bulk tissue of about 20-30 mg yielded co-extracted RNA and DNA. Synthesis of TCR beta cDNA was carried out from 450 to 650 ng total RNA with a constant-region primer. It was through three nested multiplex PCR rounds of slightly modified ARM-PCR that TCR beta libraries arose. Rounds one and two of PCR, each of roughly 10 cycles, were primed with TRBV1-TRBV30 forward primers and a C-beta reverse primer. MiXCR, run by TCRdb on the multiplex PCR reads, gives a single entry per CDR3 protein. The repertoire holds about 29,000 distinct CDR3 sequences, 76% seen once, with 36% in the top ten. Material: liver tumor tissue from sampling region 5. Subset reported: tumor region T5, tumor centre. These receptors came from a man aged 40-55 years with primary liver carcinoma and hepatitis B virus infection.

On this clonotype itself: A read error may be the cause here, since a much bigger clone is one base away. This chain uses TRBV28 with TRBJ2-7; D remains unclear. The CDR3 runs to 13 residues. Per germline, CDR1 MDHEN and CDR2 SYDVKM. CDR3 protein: CVSSFATTYEQYF. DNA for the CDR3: TGTGTCAGCAGTTTCGCTACTACTTACGAGCAGTACTTC.

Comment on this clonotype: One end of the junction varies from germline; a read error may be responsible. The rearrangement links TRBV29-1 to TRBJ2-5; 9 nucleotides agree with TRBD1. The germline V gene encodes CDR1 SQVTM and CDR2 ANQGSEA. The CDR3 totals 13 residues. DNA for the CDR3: TGTAGCATTCCAGGACAGGGGCAAGAGACCCAGTACTTC. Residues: CSIPGQGQETQYF.

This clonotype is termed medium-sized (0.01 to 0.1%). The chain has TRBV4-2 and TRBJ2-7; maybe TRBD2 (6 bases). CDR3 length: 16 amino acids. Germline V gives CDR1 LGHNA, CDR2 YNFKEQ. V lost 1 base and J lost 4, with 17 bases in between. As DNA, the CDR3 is TGTGCCAGCAGCCAAGGGCTTAGCGGCTTTACGTACGAGCAGTACTTC. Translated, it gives CASSQGLSGFTYEQYF.

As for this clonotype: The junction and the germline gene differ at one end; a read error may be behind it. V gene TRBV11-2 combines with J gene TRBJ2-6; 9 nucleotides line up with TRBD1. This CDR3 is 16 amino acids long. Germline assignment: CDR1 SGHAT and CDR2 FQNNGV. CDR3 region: CASTSGTGPGAYVLSF. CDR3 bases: TGTGCCAGCACCTCGGGGACAGGGCCTGGGGCCTACGTCCTGAGTTTC.

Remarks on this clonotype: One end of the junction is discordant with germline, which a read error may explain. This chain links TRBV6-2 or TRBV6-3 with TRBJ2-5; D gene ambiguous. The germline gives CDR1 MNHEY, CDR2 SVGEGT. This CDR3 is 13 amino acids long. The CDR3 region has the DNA TGTGCCAGTAGTTACGGCAGGCTATGGGCCCAGTACTTC. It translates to CASSYGRLWAQYF.

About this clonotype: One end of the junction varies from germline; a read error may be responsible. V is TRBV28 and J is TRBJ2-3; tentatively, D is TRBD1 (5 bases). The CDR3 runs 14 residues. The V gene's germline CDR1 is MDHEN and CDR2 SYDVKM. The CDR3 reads CATWVQGRVDMQYF. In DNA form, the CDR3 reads TGTGCCACATGGGTCCAGGGCCGGGTAGATATGCAGTATTTT.

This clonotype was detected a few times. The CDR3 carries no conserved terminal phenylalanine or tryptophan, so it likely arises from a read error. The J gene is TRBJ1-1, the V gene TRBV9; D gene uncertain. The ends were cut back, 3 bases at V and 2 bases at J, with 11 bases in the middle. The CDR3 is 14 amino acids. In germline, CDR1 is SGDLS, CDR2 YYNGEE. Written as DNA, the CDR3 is TGTGCCAGCAGCGCTAACAGCGGTAACACTGAAGCTTTCCTT. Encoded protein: CASSANSGNTEAFL.

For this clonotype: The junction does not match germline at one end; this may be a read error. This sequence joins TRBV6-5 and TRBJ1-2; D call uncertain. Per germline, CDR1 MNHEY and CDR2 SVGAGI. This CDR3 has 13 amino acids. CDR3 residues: CTSAPGSNYGHTF. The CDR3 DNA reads TGTACCAGCGCACCGGGATCCAACTATGGCCACACCTTC.

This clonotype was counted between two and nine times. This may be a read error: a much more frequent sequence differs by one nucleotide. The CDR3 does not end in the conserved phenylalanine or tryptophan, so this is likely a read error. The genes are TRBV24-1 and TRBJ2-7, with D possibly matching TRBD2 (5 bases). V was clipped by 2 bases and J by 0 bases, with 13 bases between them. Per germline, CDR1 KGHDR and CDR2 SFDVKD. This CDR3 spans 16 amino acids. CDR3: CATSDSGSGHSYEQYL. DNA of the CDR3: TGTGCCACCAGTGATTCGGGGTCCGGTCACTCCTACGAGCAGTACCTC.

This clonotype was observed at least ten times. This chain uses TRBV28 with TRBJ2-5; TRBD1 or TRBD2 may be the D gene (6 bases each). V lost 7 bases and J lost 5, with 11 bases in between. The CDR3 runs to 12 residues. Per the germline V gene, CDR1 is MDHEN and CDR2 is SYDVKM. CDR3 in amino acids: CASTQGRETQYF. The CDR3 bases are TGTGCCAGCACTCAGGGGAGGGAGACCCAGTACTTC.

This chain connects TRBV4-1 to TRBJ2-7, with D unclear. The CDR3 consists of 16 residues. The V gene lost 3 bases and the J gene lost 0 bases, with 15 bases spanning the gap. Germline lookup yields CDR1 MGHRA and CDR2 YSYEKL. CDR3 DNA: TGCGCCAGCAGCCAGGAAACTTCGGTTACCTCCTACGAGCAGTACTTC. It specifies CASSQETSVTSYEQYF.

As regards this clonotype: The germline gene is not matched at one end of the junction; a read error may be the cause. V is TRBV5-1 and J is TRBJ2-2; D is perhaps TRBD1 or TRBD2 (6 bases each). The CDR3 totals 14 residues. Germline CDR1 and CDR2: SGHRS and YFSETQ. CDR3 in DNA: TGCGCCAGTAAGAGGGGGGAGAACACCGGGGAGCTGTTATTT. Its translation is CASKRGENTGELLF.

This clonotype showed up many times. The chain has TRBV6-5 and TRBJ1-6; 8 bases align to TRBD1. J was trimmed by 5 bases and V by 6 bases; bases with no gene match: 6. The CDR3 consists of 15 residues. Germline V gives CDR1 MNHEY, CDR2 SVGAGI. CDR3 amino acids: CASRHRGVNNSPLHF. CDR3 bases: TGTGCCAGCAGGCACAGGGGGGTGAATAATTCACCCCTCCACTTT.

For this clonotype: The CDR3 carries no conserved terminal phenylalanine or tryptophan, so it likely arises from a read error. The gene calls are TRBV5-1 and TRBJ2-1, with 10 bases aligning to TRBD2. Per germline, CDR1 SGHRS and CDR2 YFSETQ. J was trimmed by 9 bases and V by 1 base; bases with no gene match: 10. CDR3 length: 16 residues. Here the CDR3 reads CASSLYKAGGSGEQFL. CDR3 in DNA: TGCGCCAGCAGCTTGTATAAAGCGGGAGGGTCCGGTGAGCAGTTCTTG.

CDR3 sequence (DNA): TGTGCCAGCAGCTTAGGGGTGGGGCCCGGGGAGCAGCAGTACTTC. Its translation: CASSLGVGPGEQQYF. The chain employs TRBV7-2 and TRBJ2-7, with D possibly being TRBD1 or TRBD2 (5 bases each). CDR1 and CDR2 (germline): SGHTA, FQGNSA. The ends were cut back, 1 base at V and 8 bases at J, with 18 bases in the middle. The CDR3 is 15 amino acids.

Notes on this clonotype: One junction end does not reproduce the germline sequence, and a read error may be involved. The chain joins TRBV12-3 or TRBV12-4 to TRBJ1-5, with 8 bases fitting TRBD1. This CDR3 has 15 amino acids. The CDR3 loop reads CASSPGQGYNQPLHF. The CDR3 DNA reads TGCGCCAGCAGCCCAGGACAGGGTTACAATCAGCCCCTGCATTTT.

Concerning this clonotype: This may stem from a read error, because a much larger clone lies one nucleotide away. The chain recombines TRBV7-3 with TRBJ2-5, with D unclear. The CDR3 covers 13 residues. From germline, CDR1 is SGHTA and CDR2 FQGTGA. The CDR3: CTSSLGQQETQYF. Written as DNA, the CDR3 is TGTACCAGCAGCTTAGGCCAGCAAGAGACCCAGTACTTC.

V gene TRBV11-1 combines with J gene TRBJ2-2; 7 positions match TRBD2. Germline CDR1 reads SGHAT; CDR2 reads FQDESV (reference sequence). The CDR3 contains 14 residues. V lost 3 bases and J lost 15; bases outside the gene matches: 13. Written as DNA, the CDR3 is TGTGCCAGCAGCTTTACATGGGTTACCGGGGGGATGTTTTTT. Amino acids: CASSFTWVTGGMFF.

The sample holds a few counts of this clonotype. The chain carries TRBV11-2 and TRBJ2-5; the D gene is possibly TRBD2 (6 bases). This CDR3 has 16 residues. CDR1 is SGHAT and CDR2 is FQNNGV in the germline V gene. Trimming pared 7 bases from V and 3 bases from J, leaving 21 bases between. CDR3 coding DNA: TGTGCCAGCAACCATACTCCTGGCGGGGCGAAAGAGACCCAGTACTTC. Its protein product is CASNHTPGGAKETQYF. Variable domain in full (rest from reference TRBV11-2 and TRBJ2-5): EAGVAQSPRYKIIEKRQSVAFWCNPISGHATLYWYQQILGQGPKLLIQFQNNGVVDDSQLPKDRFSAERLKGVDSTLKIQPAKLEDSAVYLCASNHTPGGAKETQYFGPGTRLLVL.

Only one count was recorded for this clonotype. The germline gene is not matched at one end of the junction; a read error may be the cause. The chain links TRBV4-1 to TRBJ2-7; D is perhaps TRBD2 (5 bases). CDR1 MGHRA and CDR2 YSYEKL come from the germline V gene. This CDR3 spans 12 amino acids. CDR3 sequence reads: CASSQDSALPYF. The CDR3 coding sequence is TGTGCCAGCAGCCAAGATAGCGCTCTCCCGTACTTC.

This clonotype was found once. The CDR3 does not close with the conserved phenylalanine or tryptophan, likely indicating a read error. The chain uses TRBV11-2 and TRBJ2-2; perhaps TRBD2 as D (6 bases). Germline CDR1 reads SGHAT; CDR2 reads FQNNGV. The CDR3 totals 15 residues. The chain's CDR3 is CASSLAGSNTGELFL. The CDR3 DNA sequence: TGTGCCAGCAGCTTGGCGGGATCGAACACCGGGGAACTGTTTTTA.

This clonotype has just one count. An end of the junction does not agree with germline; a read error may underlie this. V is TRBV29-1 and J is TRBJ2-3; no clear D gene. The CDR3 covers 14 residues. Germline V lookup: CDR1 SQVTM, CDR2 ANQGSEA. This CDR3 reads CSAGWETITDAQYF. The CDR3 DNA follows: TGCAGCGCCGGGTGGGAAACAATCACAGATGCGCAGTACTTT.